A single sample gave rise to the 27 T cell receptor beta chains below, sequenced in a study of regulatory T cells in long-lasting Graves disease. Both iRepertoire HTBI primers and Arm-PCR of CDR3 regions were used to build the TCR beta libraries. TCRdb itself ran the multiplex PCR reads through MiXCR, one entry per CDR3 protein. The sample consists of some 330,000 distinct CDR3 sequences, 12% of them appearing once. Time point given: newly diagnosed GD, antithyroid drugs for less than 3 months. PBMCs provided the RNA from which the TCR library was made. These data are also associated with another study on T cells in Graves' hyperthyroidism and ophthalmopathy.

The specimen was peripheral blood mononuclear cells (PBMCs), collected at new diagnosis, from a patient treated with antithyroid drugs. The origin of the receptors is a young woman with Graves disease.

This clonotype was seen just once. A much larger clone lies a single base off, so this may be a read error. The chain joins TRBV7-3 to TRBJ2-4, with 10 bases fitting TRBD2. The CDR3 consists of 19 residues. Germline loops: CDR1 SGHTA, CDR2 FQGTGA. J was trimmed by 13 bases and V by 5 bases; bases with no gene match: 26. CDR3 sequence (DNA): TGTGCCAGCAGCCAAAGGGCTAGCGGGGGCCGTAGCTCCTACAATGAGCAGTACTTC. Translation: CASSQRASGGRSSYNEQYF. The whole variable domain, remainder taken from reference TRBV7-3 and TRBJ2-4, is GAGVSQTPSNKVTEKGKYVELRCDPISGHTALYWYRQSLGQGPEFLIYFQGTGAADDSGLPNDRFFAVRPEGSVSTLKIQRTERGDSAVYLCASSQRASGGRSSYNEQYFGAGTRLSVL.

To note about this clonotype: This sequence is one base from a far larger clone and is likely a read error. The chain links TRBV11-2 to TRBJ2-3, with 10 bases identical to TRBD2. The end of the DNA fits TRBJ2-7 better, so the J call may be wrong. Germline loops: CDR1 SGHAT, CDR2 FQNNGV. The CDR3 runs 15 residues. The CDR3 nucleotides are TGTGCCATCAGGCCCTCGGGACTAGCGTACAATGAGCAGTACTTC. Translating gives CAIRPSGLAYNEQYF.

The table lists this clonotype with many counts. The J gene is TRBJ2-1, the V gene TRBV3-1; 10 nucleotides match TRBD2. Trimming took 4 bases from V and 15 from J; bases not matched to a gene: 12. This CDR3 has 14 amino acids. From germline, CDR1 is LGHDT and CDR2 YNNKEL (reference sequence). CDR3 loop: CASSPRTSGKTVFF. The CDR3, as DNA: TGTGCCAGCAGCCCTAGGACTAGCGGAAAAACAGTGTTCTTC.

This clonotype was recorded many times. V gene TRBV7-8 combines with J gene TRBJ2-5, with unresolved D. The CDR3 totals 14 residues. V lost 1 base to trimming and J lost 1 base, with 7 bases between them. Germline loops: CDR1 SGHVS, CDR2 FQNEAQ. Here the CDR3 reads CASSLGGVQETQYF. As DNA, the CDR3 is TGTGCCAGCAGCTTAGGAGGAGTCCAAGAGACCCAGTACTTC.

This chain joins TRBV4-3 and TRBJ1-3; D not resolved. CDR1 and CDR2 from the germline V gene are LGHNA and YSLEER. This CDR3 region has 13 residues. Deletions cut 1 base from V and 4 bases from J, with 5 bases between. The chain's CDR3 is CASSQVTGNTIYF. Here the CDR3 DNA reads TGCGCCAGCAGCCAAGTGACGGGAAACACCATATATTTT.

This clonotype was detected many times. The chain carries TRBV12-3 or TRBV12-4 and TRBJ2-4; D unresolved. The CDR3 is 15 amino acids. V lost 6 bases, J lost 3 bases, and 15 bases lay in between. The CDR3 sequence: CASRGREVGKNIQYF. The DNA of the CDR3 is TGTGCCAGCAGAGGCCGAGAGGTGGGCAAAAACATTCAGTACTTC.

This clonotype was recorded many times. The rearrangement uses TRBV20-1 and TRBJ1-2; TRBD1 is a possible D gene (5 bases). V shed 6 bases and J shed 4 bases, with 27 bases lying between them. Germline assignment: CDR1 DFQATT and CDR2 SNEGSKA (reference sequence). The CDR3 extends over 17 amino acids. This CDR3 reads CSAKRPGPPSDGYGYTF. The DNA for the CDR3 is TGCAGTGCCAAAAGGCCGGGACCTCCATCAGACGGCTATGGCTACACCTTC.

Many counts were recorded for this clonotype. The chain combines TRBV6-2 or TRBV6-3 with TRBJ2-6; D is unclear. Germline CDR1 reads MNHEY; CDR2 reads SVGEGT. This CDR3 region has 17 residues. V was cut by 7 bases and J by 1 base, with 17 bases left in between. CDR3 loop: CASTSWISFSGANVLTF. CDR3 coding DNA: TGTGCCAGCACATCGTGGATTTCGTTTTCTGGGGCCAACGTCCTGACTTTC.

This clonotype occurred many times. The CDR3 region has the DNA TGTGCCAGCAGTGAAGGACAGGCCAACAATGAGCAGTTCTTC. This sequence encodes CASSEGQANNEQFF. This sequence joins TRBV6-1 and TRBJ2-1; a weak D match, TRBD1 (6 bases). The CDR3 has 14 amino acids. The V gene lost 1 base and the J gene lost 5 bases, with 9 bases spanning the gap. The germline V gene has CDR1 MNHNS and CDR2 SASEGT.

This clonotype was seen at least ten times. The rearrangement links TRBV27 to TRBJ2-1; 11 positions agree with TRBD2. This CDR3 has 16 residues. CDR1 and CDR2 from the germline V gene are MNHEY and SMNVEV (reference sequence). V dropped 2 bases and J dropped 8; count of bases not matched to a gene: 8. For the CDR3, the DNA is TGTGCCAGCAGTTTAGGGCTAGCGGGGGGAGAGGATGAGCAGTTCTTC. Translated: CASSLGLAGGEDEQFF.

This clonotype has at least ten counts. V gene TRBV7-6 combines with J gene TRBJ2-1; 9 bases line up with TRBD1. The CDR3 covers 15 residues. Germline V gene sequence: CDR1 SGHVS, CDR2 FNYEAQ. Trimming cost V 2 bases and J 4 bases; bases outside gene matches: 3. For the CDR3, the DNA is TGTGCCAGCAGCTTAAGGGGACAGGGATACAATGAGCAGTTCTTC. Its protein product is CASSLRGQGYNEQFF. Filled out from reference TRBV7-6 and TRBJ2-1, the complete variable domain reads GAGVSQSPRYKVTKRGQDVALRCDPISGHVSLYWYRQALGQGPEFLTYFNYEAQQDKSGLPNDRFSAERPEGSISTLTIQRTEQRDSAMYRCASSLRGQGYNEQFFGPGTRLTVL.

This clonotype has a count of ten or more. The rearrangement joins TRBV13 to TRBJ2-7; 7 bases fit TRBD1. The V and J ends lost 5 bases and 2 bases, in that order; junction bases with no gene match: 6. Germline V gives CDR1 PRHDT, CDR2 FYEKMQ (reference sequence). The CDR3 loop spans 14 amino acids. The CDR3 here is CASSPWDRAYEQYF. The CDR3 DNA reads as TGTGCCAGCAGCCCCTGGGACAGAGCCTACGAGCAGTACTTC.

V is TRBV4-1 and J is TRBJ2-1, with D perhaps TRBD1 (5 bases). CDR1 and CDR2 from the germline V gene are MGHRA and YSYEKL. The CDR3 contains 15 residues. V gave up 4 bases and J gave up 3 bases, with 13 bases separating them. CDR3 sequence (DNA): TGCGCCAGCAGCCTCGAAGGCAGGGTCTACAATGAGCAGTTCTTC. It is translated as CASSLEGRVYNEQFF.

Many counts were recorded for this clonotype. The chain combines TRBV20-1 with TRBJ2-7; TRBD2 matches at 8 bases. CDR3 length: 14 amino acids. V lost 5 bases to trimming and J lost 5 bases; unmatched junction nucleotides: 11. CDR1 DFQATT and CDR2 SNEGSKA come from the germline V gene (reference sequence). CDR3 residues: CSAVEGSGSDEQYF. The CDR3 DNA follows: TGCAGTGCTGTGGAAGGGAGCGGGAGCGACGAGCAGTACTTC.

Only a few counts were recorded for this clonotype. J is TRBJ1-2 and V is TRBV6-5; tentatively, D is TRBD1 (5 bases). Looked up from germline, CDR1 is MNHEY and CDR2 is SVGAGI. Between the trimmed V and J ends, which lost 0 bases and 4 bases, there was a span of 9 bases. This CDR3 is built from 14 residues. CDR3 loop: CASSYSTGVYGYTF. CDR3 sequence (DNA): TGTGCCAGCAGTTACTCGACGGGGGTCTATGGCTACACCTTC.

This clonotype was detected ten times or more. The chain links TRBV29-1 to TRBJ2-7, with TRBD1 as a possible D gene (6 bases). The V end lost 3 bases, the J end lost 6 bases, and 12 bases lay between the germline ends. The CDR3 has 12 residues. CDR1 and CDR2 from the germline V gene are SQVTM and ANQGSEA. The CDR3 coding sequence is TGCAGCGTTGATCTGGTAGGGGGCGAGCAGTACTTC. It yields the protein CSVDLVGGEQYF.

This clonotype has at least ten counts. The rearrangement links TRBV4-3 to TRBJ2-3; 7 bases agree with TRBD1. Germline CDR1 and CDR2: LGHNA and YSLEER. The junction had 9 bases not matched to a gene; V was cut back by 4 bases and J by 2 bases. This CDR3 region has 16 residues. CDR3 sequence reads: CASSPRQGLNTDTQYF. The CDR3 DNA reads TGCGCCAGCAGCCCTAGACAGGGCCTGAACACAGATACGCAGTATTTT.

This rearrangement joins TRBV20-1 to TRBJ1-2; D remains ambiguous. The CDR3 sequence is 17 residues long. Trimming took 3 bases from V and 8 from J, leaving 28 bases between them. In germline, CDR1 is DFQATT, CDR2 SNEGSKA (reference sequence). CDR3 region: CSASYLARGFPLGGYTF. The CDR3 region has the DNA TGCAGTGCTAGTTATTTGGCCCGGGGATTTCCTCTGGGAGGCTACACCTTC.

In this sample, this clonotype turned up many times. The gene calls are TRBV5-1 and TRBJ2-3, with D perhaps being TRBD1 or TRBD2 (5 bases each). The CDR3 has 15 amino acids. Trimming pared 6 bases from V and 0 bases from J, leaving 14 bases between. The germline CDR1 and CDR2 sequences are SGHRS and YFSETQ. The CDR3 DNA reads as TGCGCCAGCACCTCCTGGGGGAGTAGCACAGATACGCAGTATTTT. It encodes CASTSWGSSTDTQYF.

This clonotype was observed many times. The chain links TRBV6-1 to TRBJ1-3; D gene unclear. Trimming removed 10 bases from V and 3 bases from J, with 22 bases in between. Germline V gives CDR1 MNHNS, CDR2 SASEGT. This CDR3 is built from 16 residues. The CDR3 nucleotides read TGTGCCACAGCGAGGAGACCGGCATCCCTTGGAAACACCATATATTTT. Protein sequence: CATARRPASLGNTIYF.

This clonotype was seen more than once but under ten times. Here the CDR3 DNA reads TGTGCCAGCAGTTATCCGGATGGCTACACCTTC. It codes for CASSYPDGYTF. This rearrangement joins TRBV6-5 to TRBJ1-2; D unresolved. V lost 3 bases and J lost 6, with 5 bases in between. The CDR3 is 11 residues long. Germline V gene sequence: CDR1 MNHEY, CDR2 SVGAGI.

This clonotype was recorded at least ten times. The chain carries TRBV3-1 and TRBJ1-1; the D gene is possibly TRBD1 (5 bases). Germline values: CDR1 LGHDT, CDR2 YNNKEL (reference sequence). The V end lost 4 bases, the J end lost 2 bases, and 14 bases lay between the germline ends. There are 15 residues in the CDR3. The CDR3 protein is CASSPLQELNTEAFF. For the CDR3, the DNA is TGTGCCAGCAGCCCTTTACAGGAGCTTAACACTGAAGCTTTCTTT. Using reference TRBV3-1 and TRBJ1-1 for the parts outside the CDR3, the full variable domain is DTAVSQTPKYLVTQMGNDKSIKCEQNLGHDTMYWYKQDSKKFLKIMFSYNNKELIINETVPNRFSPKSPDKAHLNLHINSLELGDSAVYFCASSPLQELNTEAFFGQGTRLTVV.

This clonotype was observed many times. The CDR3 nucleotides read TGTGCCAGCAGCGTAGCCCAAGGGTACATCTATGGCTACACCTTC. It translates to CASSVAQGYIYGYTF. The genes are TRBV9 and TRBJ1-2, with unresolved D. The CDR3 is 15 amino acids. V was clipped by 0 bases and J by 4 bases, with 13 bases between them. The germline gives CDR1 SGDLS, CDR2 YYNGEE.

The chain is built from TRBV18 and TRBJ2-3, with D perhaps assigned TRBD1 or TRBD2 (6 bases each). The CDR3 consists of 20 residues. The germline V and J ends were trimmed by 3 bases and 3 bases, with 28 bases remaining between them. The germline V gene has CDR1 KGHSH and CDR2 LQKENI. The CDR3 DNA reads TGTGCCAGCTCACCGACCGTCCCTCTCAGGCGGGGCCAGGGGACAGATACGCAGTATTTT. Translating gives CASSPTVPLRRGQGTDTQYF.

This clonotype was seen repeatedly, ten times or more. The chain uses TRBV27 and TRBJ2-7, with D hard to call. Trimming left V 1 base short and J 6 bases short, with 22 bases between. CDR3 length equals 17 residues. CDR1 is MNHEY and CDR2 is SMNVEV in the germline V gene (reference sequence). The CDR3 region is CASSLYASVLGSCEQYF. The DNA for the CDR3 is TGTGCCAGCAGTTTATACGCTAGTGTTTTGGGTTCGTGCGAGCAGTACTTC.

Note on this clonotype: A much larger clone differs by one base, so this may be a read error. V usage is TRBV29-1 and J usage is TRBJ2-1; TRBD2 might be the D (6 bases). The CDR3 is 16 amino acids. Germline V gene lookup returns CDR1 SQVTM and CDR2 ANQGSEA. The CDR3 bases are TGCAGCGTTCAACAGAGCGGCGGGACTTTGGACAATGAGCAGCTCTTC. Translating it yields CSVQQSGGTLDNEQLF.

This clonotype was seen at least ten times. The V gene is TRBV6-1, the J gene TRBJ2-5; 7 bases are shared with TRBD2. Germline trimming cut 7 bases from V and 4 bases from J; bases unmatched to any gene: 6. CDR1 and CDR2 (germline): MNHNS, SASEGT. The CDR3 extends over 13 amino acids. CDR3 sequence: CASKAGVGETQYF. In DNA form, the CDR3 reads TGTGCCAGCAAGGCGGGGGTTGGAGAGACCCAGTACTTC.